This T cell receptor (beta chain) came from a study of cytomegalovirus exposure and HLA in healthy donors. The PCR contained 60 Vbeta and 13 Jbeta primers. The method was immunoSEQ multiplex PCR; TCRdb's version includes in-frame clones alone and lacks a portion of them. The sample consists of under 55,000 clones, around two thirds of them appearing once. Broader study findings: Later analysis identified several of the most significant clusters that appeared linked to common viral pathogens. The authors listed approximately 160 TCR beta chains as cytomegalovirus-associated. Presence/absence comparisons presumed near-even sequencing depth among donors. Three chains linked to CMV were shown in vitro to be specific for CMV antigens.

Germline V lookup: CDR1 SGHRS, CDR2 YFSETQ. Germline trimming cut 4 bases from V and 9 bases from J; bases unmatched to any gene: 5. The CDR3 spans 14 residues. About this clone: Its antigen is still unknown.

Specimen: PBMCs. This TCR came from a woman in her 30s in good health and CMV-seronegative. The rearrangement links TRBV5-1 to TRBJ1-6, with 9 bases that match TRBD1. In nucleotides, the CDR3 is TGCGCCAGCAGCCCAGGGACAGGGAGTTCACCCCTCCACTTT. Protein sequence: CASSPGTGSSPLHF.